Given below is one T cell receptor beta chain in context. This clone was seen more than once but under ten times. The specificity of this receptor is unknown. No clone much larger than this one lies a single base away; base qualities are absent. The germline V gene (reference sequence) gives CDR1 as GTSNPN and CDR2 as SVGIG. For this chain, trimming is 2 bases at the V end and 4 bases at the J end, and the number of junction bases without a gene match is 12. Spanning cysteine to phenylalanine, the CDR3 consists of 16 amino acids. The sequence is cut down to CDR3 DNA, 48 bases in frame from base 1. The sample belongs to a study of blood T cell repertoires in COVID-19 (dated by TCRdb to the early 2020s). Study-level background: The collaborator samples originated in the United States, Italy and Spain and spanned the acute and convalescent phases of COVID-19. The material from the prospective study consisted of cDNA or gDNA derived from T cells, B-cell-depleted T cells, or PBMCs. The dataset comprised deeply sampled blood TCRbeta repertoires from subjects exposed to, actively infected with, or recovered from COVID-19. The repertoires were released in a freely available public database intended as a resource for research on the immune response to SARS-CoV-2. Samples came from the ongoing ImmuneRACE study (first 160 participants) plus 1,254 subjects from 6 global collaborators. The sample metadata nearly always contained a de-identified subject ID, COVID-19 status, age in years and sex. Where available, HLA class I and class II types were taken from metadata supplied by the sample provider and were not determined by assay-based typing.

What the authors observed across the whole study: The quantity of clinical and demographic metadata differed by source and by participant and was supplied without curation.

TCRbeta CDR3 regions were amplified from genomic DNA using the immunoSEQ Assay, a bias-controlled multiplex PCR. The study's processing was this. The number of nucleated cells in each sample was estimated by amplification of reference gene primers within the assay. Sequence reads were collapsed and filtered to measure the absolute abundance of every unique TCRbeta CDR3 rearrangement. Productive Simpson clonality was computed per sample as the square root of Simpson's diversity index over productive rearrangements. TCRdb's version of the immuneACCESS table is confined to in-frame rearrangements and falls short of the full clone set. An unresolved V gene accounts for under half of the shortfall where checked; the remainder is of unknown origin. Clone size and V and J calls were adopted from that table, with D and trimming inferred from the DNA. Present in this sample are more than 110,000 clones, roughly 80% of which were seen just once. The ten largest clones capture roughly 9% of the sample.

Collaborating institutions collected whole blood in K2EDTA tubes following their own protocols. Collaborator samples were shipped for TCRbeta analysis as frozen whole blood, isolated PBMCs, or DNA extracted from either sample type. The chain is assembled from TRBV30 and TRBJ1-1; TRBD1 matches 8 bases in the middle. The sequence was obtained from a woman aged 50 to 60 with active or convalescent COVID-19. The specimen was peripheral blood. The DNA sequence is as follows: TGTGCCTGGAGTCTTGGACAGGGAAGTTGGAGCACTGAAGCTTTCTTT. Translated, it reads CAWSLGQGSWSTEAFF.